The clone carrying this T cell receptor beta chain was recorded many times. This entry belongs to a study of patients and donors after allogeneic stem cell transplantation. Looked up from germline, CDR1 is SGHTS and CDR2 is YDEGEE. V was clipped by 1 base and J by 6 bases, with 13 bases between them. CDR3 length: 14 amino acids. TCRdb reprocessed the RT-PCR reads via MiXCR and lists one record per CDR3 protein. The sample includes 70,000 to 85,000 distinct CDR3 sequences, approximately 26% of them seen just once. This rearrangement joins TRBV5-8 to TRBJ2-5; D perhaps matches TRBD1 (6 bases). Sequencing was done on a sample of blood, either unsorted or a sorted T cell fraction (not recorded which). The clonotype was recovered from a human donor who was either an allogeneic HSCT recipient or a stem cell or donor lymphocyte infusion donor (not recorded which). It is not recorded whose cells these are; they may come from a transplant donor. CDR3 amino acids: CASSLSTGRKTQYF. The CDR3 nucleotides read TGTGCCAGCAGCTTGTCGACAGGTCGAAAGACCCAGTACTTC.